The present T cell receptor beta chain was sequenced within a study of beta chain features in type 1 diabetes (dated by TCRdb to 2017 to 2018). About the study as a whole: No differences in mean age, gender distribution, total cell number or subset yield were found between patients and healthy donors. Across all samples, some 100,000,000 sorted cells were examined, and cell number per subset correlated strongly with RNA yield. The study compared TCRB repertoires of sorted circulating CD4+ T cell subsets between recently diagnosed type 1 diabetes patients and matched healthy donors. Regulatory and stem cell-like memory subsets were obtained from only 8 patients and about eight healthy donors, while naive and central memory subsets were obtained from all 30 or so donors. Points the paper makes about the study in general: Naive, central memory and regulatory TCRB repertoires appeared more similar among patients than among healthy donors. Sequencing cDNA rather than genomic DNA could over-represent highly expressing activated cells, although activation and CD3 levels did not differ between groups. Shorter templates might have been favored by PCR, but patient and control samples were amplified and corrected together, so both groups would have been affected equally by any skew. Type 1 diabetes patients showed a moderate but significant shortening of TCRB CDR3 length in all four CD4+ subsets. Because small numbers of individuals were included in the HLA sub-analyses, any influence of HLA type on TCRB rearrangement was left unresolved. Fewer insertions and more nucleotide deletions at VDJ recombination sites were observed in patients with type 1 diabetes, implying thymic rearrangement abnormalities.

The germline V gene gives CDR1 as SNHLY and CDR2 as FYNNEI. V loses 3 bases, J loses 5 bases, and the germline ends lie 9 bases apart. There are 13 amino acids in the CDR3, from cysteine to phenylalanine inclusive. Kept here is only the CDR3 DNA, which spans 39 bases and is read in frame from base 1. This clone was picked up a small number of times. What antigen it recognizes has not been identified. No base quality values were provided; no much bigger clone lies one nucleotide off. All of the isolated RNA was reverse transcribed with the High Capacity cDNA Reverse Transcription Kit, so expressed TCRB transcripts were sequenced. Naive, central memory and regulatory T cell samples underwent deep immunoSEQ sequencing, averaging around 3.9 million total reads per sample. Sorted cells were lysed in RLT buffer, and RNA was extracted using DNase-treated RNeasy Micro or Mini kits according to cell number. Each cell subset was processed separately to prevent cross-contamination, with patient and healthy donor samples processed together. Using the immunoSEQ multiplex PCR, TCRB sequences were amplified from cDNA into 87-bp fragments spanning the CDR3 region. Sequencing of the amplicons was done on the Illumina HiSeq platform. As for the authors' bioinformatics: PCR bias was computationally corrected using synthetic template baselines, reads within Hamming distance 2 were collapsed, and singletons that could not be merged were discarded. Reads were aligned against IMGT to assign V, D and J genes, CDR3 length and insertions or deletions at six rearrangement sites. Within each subset, clonotype counts were normalized to sorted cell number, and only after that were true diversity and Gini coefficients computed with the tcR R package. The overlap coefficient, calculated on TCRB nucleotide sequences, was used to measure repertoire sharing. As a proxy for the pre-selection repertoire, out-of-frame TCRB sequences from naive cells were analyzed. TCRdb obtained this table from immuneACCESS and retained in-frame rearrangements with V and J assigned. These tables miss some clones; where compared with another copy, unresolved V genes account for less than half of the shortfall, and the remainder is unexplained. V and J calls plus clone size are reproduced from that table; the DNA served to infer D and trimming. For this sample there are some 360,000 clones; around a fifth appear just once. The ten largest clones take up 0.035% to 0.055% of the sample.

Each donor gave one peripheral blood draw, about 110 mL on average, collected into heparinised tubes. A BD FACSAria II was used to sort naive, central memory, regulatory and stem cell-like memory CD4+ T cells with a panel that included CD45RO, CCR7, CD25, CD127, CD95 and CD27. Purity was above 95% for every sorted population. Right away, PBMCs were isolated by Lymphoprep density gradient centrifugation and were stained directly, with no culture step. To minimize batch effects, samples were stained and sorted in pairs, one healthy donor with one patient per experiment. The sequenced sample was naive CD4+ T cells from blood. The label giving this sample's cell subset or site can be read as: true naive CD4+ T cells. The chain uses TRBV2 and TRBJ2-3, and TRBD2 may be the D gene, going by 6 matching bases. The clonotype originates from a woman aged 18-29 years in good health. The CDR3 region reads CASSEGLLDTQYF. The DNA sequence is as follows: TGTGCCAGCAGTGAGGGACTTCTAGATACGCAGTATTTT.